The 11 T cell receptor beta chains below come from one sample, sequenced in a study of blood T cell repertoires in COVID-19. This table comes from immunoSEQ multiplex PCR, and its TCRdb copy is limited to in-frame clones, with some not included. The sample holds around 25,000 clones, 90% seen once. Sequencing was carried out using peripheral blood. The origin of the receptors is a woman in her fifties or sixties with active COVID-19.

The gene calls are TRBV30 and TRBJ1-5, with TRBD1 matching over 7 bases. Germline CDR1 and CDR2: GTSNPN and SVGIG (reference sequence). V lost 2 bases and J lost 0; bases outside the gene matches: 10. The CDR3 covers 17 residues. As DNA, the CDR3 is TGTGCCTGGAGTCCTGGGAGACGGACAGGTAGCAATCAGCCCCAGCATTTT. It is translated as CAWSPGRRTGSNQPQHF.

The chain has TRBV28 and TRBJ2-4, with D perhaps TRBD1 (6 bases). CDR1 is MDHEN and CDR2 is SYDVKM in the germline V gene. Trimming pared 6 bases from V and 1 base from J, leaving 13 bases between. This CDR3 region has 15 residues. This CDR3 reads CASRTETGAKNIQYF. DNA for the CDR3: TGTGCCAGCAGGACCGAAACAGGGGCCAAAAACATTCAGTACTTC.

The V gene is TRBV15, the J gene TRBJ2-7; no clear D. With 0 bases removed from V and 4 bases from J, the gap between germline ends came to 10 bases. The CDR3 length is 14 residues. Germline V gives CDR1 LNHNV, CDR2 YYDKDF (reference sequence). CDR3 nucleotide sequence: TGTGCCACCAGCAGAGACCCGCTGGCTTACGAGCAGTACTTC. Its translation is CATSRDPLAYEQYF.

V gene TRBV6-1 combines with J gene TRBJ1-1; D is undetermined. From germline, CDR1 is MNHNS and CDR2 SASEGT. The CDR3 runs to 14 residues. Deletions cut 3 bases from V and 0 bases from J, with 8 bases between. CDR3 sequence (DNA): TGTGCCAGCAGTGACCCAAACATGAACACTGAAGCTTTCTTT. It translates to CASSDPNMNTEAFF.

This clone occurred once. The chain links TRBV3-1 (or the pseudogene TRBV3-2) to TRBJ1-2, with 7 bases lining up with TRBD1. The CDR3 contains 15 residues. Trimming removed 8 bases from V and 3 bases from J; junction bases left unmatched: 12. Germline V gene lookup returns CDR1 LGHDT and CDR2 YNNKEL (reference sequence). The CDR3 DNA follows: TGTGCCAGCTATGACACAGGGGCCGTTGACTATGGCTACACCTTC. Protein: CASYDTGAVDYGYTF.

The chain has TRBV11-2 and TRBJ2-1; 14 bases are a match to TRBD2. The CDR3 totals 16 residues. Trimming removed 4 bases from V and 6 bases from J; junction bases left unmatched: 5. Germline CDR1 is SGHAT and CDR2 is FQNNGV. This chain's CDR3 is CASSSIGLAGGNEQFF. CDR3 sequence (DNA): TGTGCCAGCAGCTCCATCGGACTAGCGGGGGGCAATGAGCAGTTCTTC.

This chain links TRBV19 with TRBJ2-2; 8 bases are a match to TRBD2. Germline V gene lookup returns CDR1 LNHDA and CDR2 SQIVND (reference sequence). The CDR3 loop spans 16 amino acids. V shed 10 bases and J 3 bases; nucleotides not matched to a gene: 13. The CDR3 region has the DNA TGTGCCACCGCGGGGGGCTCCGGGGGGTACACCGGGGAGCTGTTTTTT. This codes for CATAGGSGGYTGELFF.

V usage is TRBV6-2 or TRBV6-3 and J usage is TRBJ1-1, with D possibly TRBD1 on 5 matching bases. From germline, CDR1 is MNHEY and CDR2 SVGEGT. The CDR3 sequence is 15 residues long. V lost 6 bases and J 6 bases, leaving 20 bases between the germline ends. CDR3 protein: CASSRIGATEPEAFF. CDR3 sequence (DNA): TGTGCCAGCAGCCGTATAGGGGCTACAGAACCTGAAGCTTTCTTT.

The V and J genes are TRBV7-2 and TRBJ2-5; TRBD2 aligns across 12 bases. The CDR3 loop spans 14 amino acids. V shed 5 bases, J shed 10 bases, and the junction held 8 bases outside the gene matches. CDR1 is SGHTA, CDR2 FQGNSA, per germline. The CDR3 DNA reads TGTGCCAGCAGCGGAATGACTAGCGGGAGTATCCAGTACTTC. Protein: CASSGMTSGSIQYF. Full variable domain (remainder filled in from reference TRBV7-2 and TRBJ2-5): GAGVSQSPSNKVTEKGKDVELRCDPISGHTALYWYRQSLGQGLEFLIYFQGNSAPDKSGLPSDRFSAERTGGSVSTLTIQRTQQEDSAVYLCASSGMTSGSIQYFGPGTRLLVL.

The chain couples TRBV6-5 to TRBJ2-3; 11 bases align to TRBD2. Germline V gene sequence: CDR1 MNHEY, CDR2 SVGAGI. V gave up 7 bases and J gave up 8 bases; unmatched junction bases: 11. CDR3 size: 15 residues. The CDR3 coding sequence is TGTGCCAGCACCCTGGGACTAGCGGCCCCAGGTACGCAGTATTTT. It encodes CASTLGLAAPGTQYF.

This clone is a singleton in its sample. The chain combines TRBV11-2 with TRBJ1-1, with TRBD1 matching over 7 bases. V trimming: 5 bases; J trimming: 5 bases; junction bases outside the gene matches: 5. This CDR3 has 13 amino acids. CDR1 is SGHAT, CDR2 FQNNGV, per germline. The CDR3 DNA reads as TGTGCCAGCAGCCGACCAGGGGGGACTGAAGCTTTCTTT. Amino acid sequence: CASSRPGGTEAFF.